This TCR beta chain was found in a study of OX40 agonist ivuxolimab in advanced cancers. Across the study: Participants averaged about 66 years of age (range about 23 to 80) and were roughly 83% male. Overall study results and limits: Nonresponders, in some cases, also had low normalized T-cell clonal expansion.

The data were produced by immunoSEQ multiplex PCR, yet TCRdb's version contains in-frame clones alone and is incomplete. The sample holds tens of thousands of clones, just under 90% seen once. Turning to this clone: Antigen: not known.

The germline V gene has CDR1 SGHVS and CDR2 FNYEAQ. J lost 5 bases, V lost 5 bases, and 7 bases had no gene match. The CDR3 contains 14 residues. The clonotype comes from an adult with an advanced solid tumor such as melanoma, head and neck, liver or kidney cancer. Source: CD4+ or CD8+ T cells sorted from blood, taken in a trial of the OX40 agonist ivuxolimab. The chain joins TRBV7-6 to TRBJ2-7; 9 bases align to TRBD1. As DNA, the CDR3 is TGTGCCAGCAGCACGGGACAGGGAGGGAACGAGCAGTACTTC. Amino acid sequence: CASSTGQGGNEQYF.